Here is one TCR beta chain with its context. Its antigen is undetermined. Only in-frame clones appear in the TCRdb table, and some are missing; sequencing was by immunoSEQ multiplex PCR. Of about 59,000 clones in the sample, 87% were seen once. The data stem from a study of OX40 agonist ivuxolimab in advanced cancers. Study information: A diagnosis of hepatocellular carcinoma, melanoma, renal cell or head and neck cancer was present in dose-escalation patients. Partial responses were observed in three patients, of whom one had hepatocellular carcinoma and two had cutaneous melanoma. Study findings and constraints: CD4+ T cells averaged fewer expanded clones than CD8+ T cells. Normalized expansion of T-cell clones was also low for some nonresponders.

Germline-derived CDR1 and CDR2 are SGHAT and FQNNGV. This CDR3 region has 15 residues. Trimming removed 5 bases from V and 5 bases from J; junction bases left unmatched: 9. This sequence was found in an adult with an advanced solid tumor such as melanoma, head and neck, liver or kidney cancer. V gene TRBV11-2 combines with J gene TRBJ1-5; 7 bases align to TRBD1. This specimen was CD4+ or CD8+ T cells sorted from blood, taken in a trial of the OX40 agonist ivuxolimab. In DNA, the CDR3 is TGTGCCAGCAGCAATGTCCGGGACAGACATCAGCCCCAGCATTTT. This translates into CASSNVRDRHQPQHF.